This T cell receptor (beta chain) was captured in a study of blood T cell repertoires in COVID-19. Study background: COVID-19 samples collected from the United States, Italy and Spain covered acute and convalescent phases.

The CDR3 totals 13 residues. CDR1 and CDR2 (germline): SGHAT, FQNNGV. V dropped 3 bases and J dropped 5; count of bases not matched to a gene: 2. Authors' methods: Estimates of nucleated cell counts were drawn from the amplification of reference gene primers. Sequencing was performed with immunoSEQ multiplex PCR; in TCRdb, only in-frame clones are kept and a portion is missing. V and J calls and clone size are copied from that table; D and trimming were computed from the DNA. The table includes 200,000 to 250,000 clones, over 70% detected once. The sequenced sample was peripheral blood. The chain recombines TRBV11-2 with TRBJ1-2; TRBD1 agrees at 8 bases. The source of this sequence is a woman in her 70s with acute or convalescent COVID-19. CDR3 coding DNA: TGTGCCAGCAGCTTCCGACAGGGGTATGGCTACACCTTC. As protein: CASSFRQGYGYTF.